This T cell receptor (beta chain) was identified during a study of cytomegalovirus exposure and HLA in healthy donors (dated by TCRdb to 2017 to 2019). Study-wide context: According to an earlier analysis of 450 to 650 of the donors, some 180 million T cells yielded 117 million unique TCR beta sequences and 276 Gb of sequence data. A later genetic analysis took genome-wide SNP genotypes for about 65% of the 666 donors and used that subset as a discovery cohort. About five DR-DQ haplotypes were treated as single units for association and clustering because of strong linkage in the cohort. In an earlier analysis of a few hundred of the donors, high-throughput TCR beta sequencing was used to judge whether each TCR beta V gene segment behaved as functional or pseudogenic. In a later analysis, previously published TCR beta repertoires from fewer than 750 donors were re-analyzed and high-resolution HLA genotyping was added so that TCR occurrence patterns could be studied. Class I and class II HLA loci were covered by the typing at four-digit resolution. An early release covering roughly 640 HLA-typed donors comprised about 300 gigabases of sequencing data and around 80 million unique TCR sequences. The study profiled the T cell repertoires of fewer than 850 subjects by immunosequencing and related them to cytomegalovirus serostatus. Every discovery cohort repertoire had been produced on one sequencing platform. The later analysis used no new phenotypic data to find candidate immune exposures, relying instead on TCR beta sequences and their occurrence across donors. Of the roughly 400 genotyped donors, 81% fell in the genetic ancestry cluster associated with self-reported Caucasian donors. Donor age, sex, ethnicity and CMV serostatus were compiled alongside the repertoire data. The aim of the study was to test whether cataloging public T cell receptors could identify signatures of past pathogen exposure. The study combined high-throughput TCR immunosequencing, statistical association of individual TCRs with disease status, and machine learning to predict cytomegalovirus infection status. The number of typed donors differed by locus: about 620-630 for A, B, C, DRB1 and DQB1; 522 for DQA1; roughly 600 for DPA1; and approximately 450 for DPB1. Across 398 genotyped donors of the cohort, an average of about 220,000 unique TCR beta nucleotide sequences per donor were sequenced, and roughly 18% of those sequences were non-productive. A separate validation cohort of 90 to 150 different subjects was used in addition to the 666-subject first cohort. Overall results and qualifications from the work: A further reported finding was that TCR beta sequences accurately predicted the HLA-A and HLA-B alleles for most subjects in the first cohort. In a later analysis, most CMV-associated TCR beta chains were found to appear HLA-restricted, with HLA associations seemingly driven largely by CMV exposure. Compared with the approximately 670-donor mean, donors in an Asian-associated ancestry cluster had fewer N-insertions in productive TCRs, according to a later genetic analysis. A cluster of highly shared sequence variants was judged likely to represent a technical artifact of the sequencing pipeline. Compared with equally common non-associated chains, HLA-associated TCR beta chains in a later analysis were more clonally expanded and had lower generation probabilities. In both the original and validation cohorts, the classifier was reported to diagnose cytomegalovirus status with high specificity and sensitivity. Because HLA typing was unavailable for some donors at each locus, only the typed subset was used in association tests. According to a later analysis, TCR association rates differed among HLA loci, with DRB1 alleles showing the most associated TCRs and HLA-C alleles showing the fewest. Specific HLA alleles were associated with 15,000 to 20,000 TCR beta sequences at a false discovery rate of 0.05 in a later analysis. Most TCR sequences were observed very rarely across donors, whereas some public TCRs were present in many individuals. Presence/absence analyses assumed roughly uniform sequencing depth across donors, an assumption that may not hold. Linkage disequilibrium might explain the correlated functional status among segregating V segments, but an unknown experimental factor could not be ruled out. A few of the identified cytomegalovirus-associated TCR beta chains were confirmed in vitro to be specific for cytomegalovirus antigens. Because counts were too low, some 17 rarely observed V segments, including chromosome 9 orphons, were excluded from the earlier analysis of 587 of the donors. The only immune exposure information available for the cohort was CMV serostatus. The 87-base-pair reads could not distinguish some IMGT-functional V segments, including TRBV6-2 and TRBV6-3, so those segments were excluded. This cohort had only TCR beta chains sequenced, and the lack of alpha or paired-chain data limited which features could be detected. In the study, approximately 160 TCR beta chains were listed as associated with cytomegalovirus. In a later analysis, several top co-occurrence clusters were reported to appear linked to parvovirus B19, influenza, CMV and Epstein-Barr virus. In a later genetic analysis, a missense DCLRE1C variant was associated with V-gene and J-gene trimming of TCR beta chains, and the association was replicated in an independent cohort. The authors suggested that the approach could potentially be generalized to other disease states and immunological phenotypes. Assigning TCR associations to individual alleles was difficult when HLA alleles, especially DR and DQ, strongly co-occurred. Broadly in line with IMGT annotations, most TCR beta V segments showed up in productive rearrangements about 87% or about 30% of the time in an earlier analysis of some 590 of the donors.

Trimming at the junction amounts to 3 bases on V and 5 bases on J, and the germline ends lie 14 bases apart. From the cysteine up to the phenylalanine, the CDR3 has a length of 15 residues. Here the CDR3 DNA is all that survives: 45 bases in frame from base 1. From a lookup of the germline V gene (reference sequence), CDR1 and CDR2 are PRHDT and FYEKMQ. Library construction relied on the immunoSEQ multiplex PCR assay. A mixture of 60 forward primers for TCR Vbeta segments and 13 reverse primers for TCR Jbeta segments was used in the multiplex PCR. The CDR3 region of rearranged TCR beta genes was amplified from genomic DNA by a multiplex PCR assay. The amplified TCR beta libraries were sequenced on the Illumina HiSeq System as 87-base-pair reads. The authors' analysis ran thus. A later analysis counted approximately 76 million unique TCR beta chains across the 650 to 800 repertoires, and some 12 million of these chains were shared by at least two donors. To remove PCR and sequencing errors, raw reads were error-corrected and collapsed into unique sequences using a nearest-neighbor algorithm that merged closely related sequences. CDR3 sequences were aligned to IMGT reference sequences to assign V, D and J gene segments. For a sequence to be retained, a match of at least six nucleotides to both a V gene segment and a J gene segment was required. A rearrangement was called productive if the CDR3 had no stop codons and remained in frame with V and J, and every other rearrangement was called non-productive. Following IMGT convention, CDR3 was defined as the stretch from the second conserved V-encoded cysteine to the conserved J-encoded phenylalanine. Sequences without an unambiguous match to a single V gene segment were excluded from the earlier analysis of almost 600 of the donors. An earlier analysis of about 600 of the donors called V segments functional above 56.7% productive rearrangements and segregating when the between-donor standard deviation exceeded 5%. A statistical classification framework was built for diagnosing cytomegalovirus status from the catalog of TCR beta chain sequences. A later analysis assigned V and J genes by comparing TCR nucleotide sequences with IMGT/GENE-DB human TR gene sequences. A later analysis assigned CDR3 sequences and most-parsimonious VDJ recombination scenarios with the TCRdist pipeline. In a later analysis, each TCR beta chain was defined by its CDR3 amino acid sequence together with its V-gene family, and reads lacking a unique V-gene family were excluded. In a later analysis, 450 to 600 highly shared, low-generation-probability nucleotide sequences were removed to address suspected cross-contamination and a sequencing artifact. In a later analysis, a clonal expansion index was calculated for each public chain from normalized within-repertoire ranks of inferred template counts. In a later analysis, generation probabilities were computed using a VDJ recombination model fitted to out-of-frame rearrangements, and the results were checked against IGoR. In a later analysis, hypergeometric tests were used to score TCR-TCR, TCR-HLA and TCR-CMV co-occurrence, with a repertoire-size bias correction applied to TCR pairs. A later analysis estimated false discovery rates by permuting HLA or CMV assignments 20 times. In a later analysis, co-occurring TCRs were grouped using DBSCAN, and TCRdist sequence similarity was added for clustering within HLA-allele-positive subsets. Co-occurrence clustering excluded repertoires with fewer than 30,000 or more than 120,000 public chains, plus five with anomalous nucleotide sharing. The table comes from immuneACCESS by way of TCRdb, which keeps in-frame sequences with V and J called. Part of the clones is missing from these tables; in studies checked, under half for an unresolved V gene and the rest for unknown reasons. The V and J calls and clone size were taken over from that table, and D and trimming were inferred from the DNA. The table for this sample lists about 180,000 clones; roughly 79% of them were counted only once. In total, the top ten clones hold 6.3% of the sample.

With respect to this clone: The antigen it recognizes is unknown. No much larger clone is present one base from it, and per-base qualities are unavailable.

The cohort consisted of more than 650 healthy bone marrow donors. All cohort members were sampled while nominally healthy, although unrecorded immune exposures were likely present. The donor tested CMV seropositive and was one of the 289 seropositive cohort members. Every donor gave a peripheral blood sample, and the peripheral blood mononuclear cells from that sample were used for TCR beta sequencing. Genomic DNA extraction from the blood cell samples was performed with the Qiagen DNeasy Blood Extraction Kit. Recombination connected TRBV13 to TRBJ2-1; the D gene is possibly TRBD2, with 6 bases matching. Sample: PBMCs. The receptor was derived from a man in his forties in good health and CMV-seropositive. The CDR3 loop reads CASSFSGTGNNEQFF. The base sequence is TGTGCCAGCAGCTTTTCTGGGACTGGAAACAATGAGCAGTTCTTC.